This T cell receptor (beta chain) was sequenced in a study of CD8+ T cells in alopecia areata (dated 2018 in TCRdb). Context from the whole study: Treated patients were enrolled in an open-label pilot trial of oral tofacitinib, 5 to 10 mg twice daily, for moderate-to-severe alopecia areata. Human TCRbeta sequencing covered scalp tissue and sorted CD4+ and CD8+ peripheral blood T cells from patchy and totalis/universalis alopecia areata patients and healthy controls. TCRbeta CDR3 regions were amplified by immunoSEQ multiplex PCR using 35 Vbeta forward and 13 Jbeta reverse primers. Tofacitinib was administered for 6 to 18 months, and 6 months of follow-up off drug were then conducted to assess delayed response and recurrence. Scalp clonality was compared among normal scalp (n=4), patchy alopecia areata scalp (n=8), and alopecia totalis/universalis scalp (n=8). For the treated patients, the SALT score, which quantifies what percentage of scalp surface area is affected, served as the measure of disease severity. Biopsies were taken from tofacitinib-treated patients at baseline and again at 4 and 24 weeks into treatment, and several of those patients also had a later scalp biopsy. High-throughput TCRbeta sequencing was used to examine T cell clonal expansion in alopecia areata in both the C3H/HeJ mouse model and human patients. RNA came from the PAXgene miRNA kit for fixed scalp, the miRNeasy kit for PBMCs, and the RNeasy kit for mouse skin. What the authors observed across the whole study: Unlike mouse skin, which is dominated by gammadelta T cells, normal human skin has resident alphabeta T cells that are also sequenced, and this complicates analysis of the scalp TCR repertoire. Lesional scalp, especially in alopecia totalis/universalis, showed higher clonality and more expanded CD8+ clones than normal scalp, suggesting antigenic drive. Because the treated cohort was small and had just a single nonresponder, larger studies are needed to establish links between baseline CD8+ expansion and response. Tofacitinib significantly lowered scalp clonality and the number of expanded CD8+ clones among the top 100 scalp clones. Many expanded lesional clones persisted in scalp and blood during tofacitinib treatment, which may partly explain relapse after stopping treatment. TCR sequences shared between patients were less clear than in mice, possibly partly because of HLA diversity in the patient population.

The library came from the immunoSEQ multiplex PCR assay. For TCR sequencing, RNA was extracted from every sample and reverse transcribed into cDNA to serve as template. First-strand cDNA was synthesized using SuperScript III with a 2:1 mix of oligo-dT and random hexamers. Amplification bias was assessed with a synthetic immune receptor repertoire, and residual bias was removed computationally. In the source study's methods: Raw reads were preprocessed to remove errors, and CDR3 was defined by IMGT conventions from the conserved cysteine to phenylalanine. To get clonality, Shannon entropy was normalized by log2 of the number of productive unique TCRs and the result was subtracted from 1. CD4 or CD8 identity of scalp clones was inferred by cross-referencing scalp TCRbeta sequences with sorted blood CD4 and CD8 repertoires. This immuneACCESS table, as held by TCRdb, lists in-frame sequences with V and J called but not all clones. Of the missing ones, under half trace to an unresolved V gene in checked studies; the others have no known cause. V and J calls and clone size are those listed in that table; D and trimming were worked out from the DNA. Recorded for this sample are 150,000 or so clones; 45% to 60% of them occurred a single time. The ten most abundant clones make up about a sixth of the sample.

What the time point label conveys for this sample: 4 weeks on oral tofacitinib. The treatment or condition label of this sample denotes: oral pan-JAK inhibitor, 5-10 mg twice daily. From alopecia areata patients, peripheral blood was collected along with lesional scalp punch biopsies. PBMCs were isolated by density centrifugation and stained for CD3, CD4 and CD8, after which CD4+ and CD8+ T cells were sorted on a FACSAria. Including the terminal cysteine and phenylalanine, the CDR3 comprises 14 residues. The read is trimmed to its CDR3 DNA, 42 bases read in frame from base 1. Taken from the germline V gene, the CDR1 and CDR2 loops are SNHLY and FYNNEI. Between the V and J ends, shortened by 8 bases and 2 bases respectively, the junction contains 14 bases. Remarks on this clone: The antigen it binds to is not known. No per-base quality is available; no much larger clone lies one base away.

The sequence came from a human donor with alopecia areata. The sequenced sample was CD8+ T cells sorted from blood, obtained at week 4, from a patient treated with tofacitinib. The rearranged chain carries TRBV2 and TRBJ2-3, and the D gene may be TRBD1, 6 bases matching. The nucleotide sequence reads as follows: TGTGCCAGCTATAAGGGGGAGACCACAGATACGCAGTATTTT. This encodes CASYKGETTDTQYF.